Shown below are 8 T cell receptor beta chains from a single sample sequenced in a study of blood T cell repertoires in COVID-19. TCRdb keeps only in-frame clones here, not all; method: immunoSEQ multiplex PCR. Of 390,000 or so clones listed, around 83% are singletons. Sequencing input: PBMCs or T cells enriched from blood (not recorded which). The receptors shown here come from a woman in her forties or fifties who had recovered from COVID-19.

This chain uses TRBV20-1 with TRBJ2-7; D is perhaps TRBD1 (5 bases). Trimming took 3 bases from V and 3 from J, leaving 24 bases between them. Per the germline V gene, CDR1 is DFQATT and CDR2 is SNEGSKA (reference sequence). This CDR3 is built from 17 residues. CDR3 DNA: TGCAGTGCTAGTAGTCCTCAGGGCGGAGTGAGACACTACGAGCAGTACTTC. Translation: CSASSPQGGVRHYEQYF.

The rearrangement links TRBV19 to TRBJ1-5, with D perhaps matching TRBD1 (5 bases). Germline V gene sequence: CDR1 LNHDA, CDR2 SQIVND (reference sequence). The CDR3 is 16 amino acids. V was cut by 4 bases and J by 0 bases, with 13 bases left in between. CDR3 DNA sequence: TGTGCCAGTAGTAAAGGACACACTAATAGCAATCAGCCCCAGCATTTT. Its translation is CASSKGHTNSNQPQHF.

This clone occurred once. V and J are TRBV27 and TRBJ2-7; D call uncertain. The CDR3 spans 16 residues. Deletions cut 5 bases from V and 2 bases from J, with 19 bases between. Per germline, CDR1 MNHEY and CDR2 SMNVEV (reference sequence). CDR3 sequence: CASSQPGGRPTYEQYF. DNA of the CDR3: TGTGCCAGCAGTCAACCGGGTGGTAGGCCAACCTACGAGCAGTACTTC.

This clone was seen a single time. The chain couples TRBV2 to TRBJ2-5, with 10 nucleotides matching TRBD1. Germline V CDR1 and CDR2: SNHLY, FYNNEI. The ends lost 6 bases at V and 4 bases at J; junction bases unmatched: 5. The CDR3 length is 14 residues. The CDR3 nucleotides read TGTGCCAGCAGGAAGGACAGGGGGATAGAGACCCAGTACTTC. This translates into CASRKDRGIETQYF.

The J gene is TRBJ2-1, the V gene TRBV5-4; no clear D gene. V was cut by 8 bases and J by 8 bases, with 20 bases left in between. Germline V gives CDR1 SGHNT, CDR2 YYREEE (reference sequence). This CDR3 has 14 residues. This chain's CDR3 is CASRVVGPGYEQFF. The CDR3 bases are TGTGCCAGTCGGGTAGTTGGTCCCGGGTATGAGCAGTTCTTC.

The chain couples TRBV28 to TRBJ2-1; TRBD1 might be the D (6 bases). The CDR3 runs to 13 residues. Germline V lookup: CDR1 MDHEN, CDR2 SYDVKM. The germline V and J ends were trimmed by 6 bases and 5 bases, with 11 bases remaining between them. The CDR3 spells CASRQGNNNEQFF. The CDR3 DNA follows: TGTGCCAGCAGGCAGGGGAATAACAATGAGCAGTTCTTC.

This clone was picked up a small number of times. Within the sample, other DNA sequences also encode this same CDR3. The CDR3 reads CASSQDRLVLREKLFF. CDR3 DNA sequence: TGTGCCAGCAGCCAAGACAGGCTGGTGCTTCGTGAAAAACTGTTTTTT. The rearrangement joins TRBV5-5 to TRBJ1-4, with D tentatively TRBD1 (6 bases). Trimming stripped 4 bases from V and 7 bases from J, with 20 bases between. The CDR3 spans 16 residues. Looked up from germline, CDR1 is SGHKS and CDR2 is YYEKEE (reference sequence).

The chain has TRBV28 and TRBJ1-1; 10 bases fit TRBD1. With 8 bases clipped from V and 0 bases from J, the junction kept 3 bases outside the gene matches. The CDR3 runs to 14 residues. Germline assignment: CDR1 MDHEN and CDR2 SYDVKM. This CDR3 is CASGTGAMNTEAFF. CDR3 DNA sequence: TGTGCCAGCGGGACAGGGGCTATGAACACTGAAGCTTTCTTT.